These T cell receptor beta chains were read from a single sample in a study of cytomegalovirus exposure and HLA in healthy donors. Using immunoSEQ multiplex PCR, the repertoire was profiled, and TCRdb retains in-frame clones only, with some absent. Of approximately 100,000 clones listed, 70% are singletons. The sequenced material came from PBMCs. The origin of the receptors is a man in his forties or fifties in good health and CMV-seropositive. The CDR3 runs from the conserved cysteine through the conserved F or W. A D gene is named only where the DNA matches it firmly.

v_call: TRBV5-4
d_call: -
j_call: TRBJ2-7
cdr3_aa: CASSTTGFEQYF

v_call: TRBV5-1
d_call: -
j_call: TRBJ2-5
cdr3_aa: CASSLEGSGYQETQYF

v_call: TRBV9
d_call: TRBD1
j_call: TRBJ2-1
cdr3_aa: CASSVTGGSYNEQFF

v_call: TRBV5-5
d_call: -
j_call: TRBJ2-6
cdr3_aa: CASSLVSGATGANVLTF

v_call: TRBV19
d_call: -
j_call: TRBJ1-2
cdr3_aa: CASSIGGVYGYTF

v_call: TRBV28
d_call: TRBD1
j_call: TRBJ2-7
cdr3_aa: CASSSTGGFEQYF

v_call: TRBV6-1
d_call: TRBD2
j_call: TRBJ2-1
cdr3_aa: CASSGLTSGVYNEQFF

v_call: TRBV7-8
d_call: TRBD2
j_call: TRBJ2-3
cdr3_aa: CASSSVAGPSTDTQYF

v_call: TRBV7-9
d_call: TRBD2
j_call: TRBJ2-1
cdr3_aa: CASKGLAGDYSYNEQFF

v_call: TRBV10-2
d_call: -
j_call: TRBJ2-1
cdr3_aa: CASRDSGLVNEQFF

v_call: TRBV5-4
d_call: TRBD1
j_call: TRBJ2-7
cdr3_aa: CASSLGRDSTYEQYF

v_call: TRBV5-1
d_call: TRBD2
j_call: TRBJ2-3
cdr3_aa: CASSLSMGTRGTDTQYF

v_call: TRBV15
d_call: TRBD2
j_call: TRBJ2-1
cdr3_aa: CATSVGLAGVYEQFF

v_call: TRBV9
d_call: -
j_call: TRBJ1-2
cdr3_aa: CASSVGVEVNGYTF

v_call: TRBV6-5
d_call: -
j_call: TRBJ1-1
cdr3_aa: CASSSTLGGDTEAFF

v_call: TRBV5-1
d_call: -
j_call: TRBJ2-7
cdr3_aa: CASSLSPAGYEQYF

v_call: TRBV4-2
d_call: TRBD2
j_call: TRBJ2-3
cdr3_aa: CASSQEAGGRTDTQYF

v_call: TRBV9
d_call: TRBD2
j_call: TRBJ2-7
cdr3_aa: CASSDTSVSYEQYF

v_call: TRBV7-9
d_call: -
j_call: TRBJ2-7
cdr3_aa: CASSLLLLFGGSGEQYF

v_call: TRBV4-2
d_call: TRBD2
j_call: TRBJ2-1
cdr3_aa: CASSQDRREGSNEQFF

v_call: TRBV5-1
d_call: -
j_call: TRBJ2-3
cdr3_aa: CASSPLWPTDTQYF

v_call: TRBV10-3
d_call: -
j_call: TRBJ2-3
cdr3_aa: CAITPGLGTDTQYF

v_call: TRBV9
d_call: TRBD1
j_call: TRBJ2-3
cdr3_aa: CASSGTGGTDTQYF

v_call: TRBV29-1
d_call: -
j_call: TRBJ1-1
cdr3_aa: CSVDPDRENEAFF

v_call: TRBV30
d_call: TRBD2
j_call: TRBJ2-1
cdr3_aa: CAWNIGLADVDEQFF

v_call: TRBV19
d_call: TRBD1
j_call: TRBJ2-2
cdr3_aa: CASSAGGRGTGELFF

v_call: TRBV28
d_call: -
j_call: TRBJ1-2
cdr3_aa: CASSSLRGYTF

v_call: TRBV6-1
d_call: TRBD1
j_call: TRBJ2-1
cdr3_aa: CASSVYRGPYNEQFF

v_call: TRBV28
d_call: TRBD2
j_call: TRBJ2-2
cdr3_aa: CASSSPGLGPNTGELFF

v_call: TRBV19
d_call: TRBD1
j_call: TRBJ2-1
cdr3_aa: CASREQGTHNEQFF

v_call: TRBV7-8
d_call: -
j_call: TRBJ2-1
cdr3_aa: CASSLALGDNEQFF

v_call: TRBV7-9
d_call: TRBD2
j_call: TRBJ2-7
cdr3_aa: CASEGLAGVGNEQYF

v_call: TRBV5-1
d_call: -
j_call: TRBJ1-2
cdr3_aa: CASGEGQPNYGYTF

v_call: TRBV18
d_call: TRBD1
j_call: TRBJ2-5
cdr3_aa: CASSPTGGAETQYF

v_call: TRBV7-3
d_call: TRBD2
j_call: TRBJ2-3
cdr3_aa: CASSRTRGGGRTDTQYF

v_call: TRBV19
d_call: -
j_call: TRBJ2-3
cdr3_aa: CASRQGGTAADTQYF

v_call: TRBV10-3
d_call: TRBD2
j_call: TRBJ2-1
cdr3_aa: CAIRTGTGLAGGGGNEQFF

v_call: TRBV7-2
d_call: TRBD2
j_call: TRBJ2-3
cdr3_aa: CASSRDYSTDTQYF

v_call: TRBV7-3
d_call: -
j_call: TRBJ1-1
cdr3_aa: CASSLRHLEEAFF

v_call: TRBV27
d_call: -
j_call: TRBJ2-2
cdr3_aa: CASSSKVGAGRVNTGELFF

v_call: TRBV28
d_call: -
j_call: TRBJ2-2
cdr3_aa: CASSFYAGANTGELFF

v_call: TRBV2
d_call: -
j_call: TRBJ2-7
cdr3_aa: CASSEARFGLNYEQYF

v_call: TRBV18
d_call: TRBD1
j_call: TRBJ1-3
cdr3_aa: CASSPGQGGYSGNTIYF

v_call: TRBV6-5
d_call: -
j_call: TRBJ1-1
cdr3_aa: CASTPGLQNTEAFF

v_call: TRBV4-3
d_call: -
j_call: TRBJ2-7
cdr3_aa: CASSLRDTSYEQYF

v_call: TRBV7-9
d_call: TRBD1
j_call: TRBJ1-1
cdr3_aa: CASSPRGQGIGTEAFF

v_call: TRBV5-1
d_call: -
j_call: TRBJ1-3
cdr3_aa: CASSLGQGVKFGNTIYF

v_call: TRBV11-2
d_call: -
j_call: TRBJ2-1
cdr3_aa: CASSFSPGNEQFF

v_call: TRBV29-1
d_call: -
j_call: TRBJ2-7
cdr3_aa: CSVEDSYEQYF